This record covers a single T cell receptor beta chain. These data originate in a study of blood T cell repertoires in COVID-19. Methods used by the authors: Estimation of nucleated cell counts relied on the amplification of reference gene primers. Method: immunoSEQ multiplex PCR; TCRdb's copy keeps in-frame clones and lacks some. The V and J calls and clone size come from that table; D and trimming were worked out from the DNA. Of about 240,000 clones in the sample, about 90% were seen once. V lost 0 bases to trimming and J lost 0 bases; unmatched junction nucleotides: 4. Germline V gene lookup returns CDR1 MNHNS and CDR2 SASEGT. The CDR3 has 17 amino acids.

The sequence was collected from a man aged 55 to 70 who had recovered from COVID-19. The sample was peripheral blood. The chain uses TRBV6-1 and TRBJ1-5; 8 positions agree with TRBD1. As DNA, the CDR3 is TGTGCCAGCAGTGAAGCGGGACAGGTGAATAGCAATCAGCCCCAGCATTTT. Translating gives CASSEAGQVNSNQPQHF.